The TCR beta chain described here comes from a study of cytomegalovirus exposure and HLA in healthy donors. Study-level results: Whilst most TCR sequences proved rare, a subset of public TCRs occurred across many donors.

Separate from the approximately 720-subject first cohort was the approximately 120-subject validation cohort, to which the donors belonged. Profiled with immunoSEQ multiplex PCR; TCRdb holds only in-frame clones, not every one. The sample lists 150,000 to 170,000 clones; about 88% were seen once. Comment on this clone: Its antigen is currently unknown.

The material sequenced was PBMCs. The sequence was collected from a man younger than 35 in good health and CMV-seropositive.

In DNA form, the CDR3 reads TGTGCCAGCAGCGACGGGACAGGGGCCTTCTATGGCTACACCTTC. This codes for CASSDGTGAFYGYTF. This chain joins TRBV5-4 and TRBJ1-2, with 10 positions matching TRBD1. V lost 4 bases to trimming and J lost 4 bases; unmatched junction nucleotides: 7. The CDR3 contains 15 residues. Germline CDR1 SGHNT, CDR2 YYREEE (reference sequence).